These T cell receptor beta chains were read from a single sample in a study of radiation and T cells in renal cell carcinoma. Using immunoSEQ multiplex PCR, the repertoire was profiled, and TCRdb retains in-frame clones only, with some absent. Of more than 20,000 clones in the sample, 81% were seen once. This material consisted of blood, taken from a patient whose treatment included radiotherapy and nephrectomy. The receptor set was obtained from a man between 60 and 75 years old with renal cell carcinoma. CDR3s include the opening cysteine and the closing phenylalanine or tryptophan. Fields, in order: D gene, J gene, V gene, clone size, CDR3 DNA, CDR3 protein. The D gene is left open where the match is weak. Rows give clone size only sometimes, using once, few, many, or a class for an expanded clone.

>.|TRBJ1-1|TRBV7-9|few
TGTGCCAGCAGCTTCCGCGAGAAAGTTGGGGCTTTCTTT
CASSFREKVGAFF
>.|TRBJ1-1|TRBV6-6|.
TGTGCCAGCAGAGACTCAGGGATAGGGGCTGAAGCTTTCTTT
CASRDSGIGAEAFF
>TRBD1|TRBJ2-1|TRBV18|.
TGTGCCAGCGGCCGGACAGGAGACAATGAGCAGTTCTTC
CASGRTGDNEQFF
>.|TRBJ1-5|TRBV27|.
TGTGCCAGCAGTTTAACGGGGGCGATTAGCAATCAGCCCCAGCATTTT
CASSLTGAISNQPQHF
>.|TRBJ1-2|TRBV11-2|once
TGTGCCAGCAGCTTAGTCAATGATTACTATGGCTACACCTTC
CASSLVNDYYGYTF
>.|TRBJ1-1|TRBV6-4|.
TGTGCCAGCAGTGACCACTCTGAGGGCACTGAAGCTTTCTTT
CASSDHSEGTEAFF
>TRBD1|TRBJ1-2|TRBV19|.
TGTGCCAGTAGTGGAGGGGGCGAGCTCACCTTC
CASSGGGELTF
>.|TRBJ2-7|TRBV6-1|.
TGTGCCAGCAGCGGCCCCAGCGGTGAGATCTACGAGCAGTACTTC
CASSGPSGEIYEQYF
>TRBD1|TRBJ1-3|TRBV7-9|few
TGTGCCAGCAGCTTAAAAGGCGGGACAGGGGCAGGAAACACCATATATTTT
CASSLKGGTGAGNTIYF
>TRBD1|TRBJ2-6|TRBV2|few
TGTGCCAGCAGGGGACAGGGAGCCGGGGCCAACGTCCTGACTTTC
CASRGQGAGANVLTF
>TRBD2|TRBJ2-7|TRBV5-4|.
TGTGCCAGCAGCTTGGGGACTAGCGGGAGCTACGAGCAGTACTTC
CASSLGTSGSYEQYF
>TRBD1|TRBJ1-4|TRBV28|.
TGTGCCAGCAAAGACAGGGGGCGGATTCGGGAAAAACTGTTTTTT
CASKDRGRIREKLFF
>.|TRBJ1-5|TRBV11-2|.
TGTGCCAGCAGCTTAGGGCGCCAGGGGCGGGATCAGCCCCAGCATTTT
CASSLGRQGRDQPQHF
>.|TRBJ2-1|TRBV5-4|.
TGTGCCAGCAGCTTTATGGAGTACAATGAGCAGTTCTTC
CASSFMEYNEQFF
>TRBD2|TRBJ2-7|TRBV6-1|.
TGTGCCAGCAGTGAAGTTGGGAGGGGCCGGGAGCAGTACTTC
CASSEVGRGREQYF
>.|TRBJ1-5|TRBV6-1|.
TGTGCCAGCAGTCAGGACTATAGCAATCAGCCCCAGCATTTT
CASSQDYSNQPQHF
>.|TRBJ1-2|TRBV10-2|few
TGCGCCAGCAGTGCCGAGTCCTATGGCTACACCTTC
CASSAESYGYTF
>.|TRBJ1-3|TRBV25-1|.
TGTGCCAGCAGTGACCCACTGGAGGGAACTGGAAACACCATATATTTT
CASSDPLEGTGNTIYF
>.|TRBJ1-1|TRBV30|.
TGTGCCTGGAACACAGGGTCGGTTGAAGCTTTCTTT
CAWNTGSVEAFF
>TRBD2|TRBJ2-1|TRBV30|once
TGTGCCTGGAGTGTGCCTAGCGGGAGCTATGAGCAGTTCTTC
CAWSVPSGSYEQFF
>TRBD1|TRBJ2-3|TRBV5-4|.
TGTGCCAGCAGCATAGGACAGGGGCGTGAGCTAACGCAGTATTTT
CASSIGQGRELTQYF
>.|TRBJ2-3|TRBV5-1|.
TGCGCCAGCAGCTTGGTCGGGGTGGTCACAGATACGCAGTATTTT
CASSLVGVVTDTQYF
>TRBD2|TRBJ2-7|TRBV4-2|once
TGTGCCAGCAGCCACCTGACTAGCGGGATTTACGAGCAGTACTTC
CASSHLTSGIYEQYF
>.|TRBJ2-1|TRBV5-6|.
TGTGCCAGCAGCCCGCAAGGGGGGACTGCGGAGAATGAGCAGTTCTTC
CASSPQGGTAENEQFF
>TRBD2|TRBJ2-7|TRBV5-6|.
TGTGCCAGCAGCCTGATGACTAGCGGTACCTACGAGCAGTACTTC
CASSLMTSGTYEQYF
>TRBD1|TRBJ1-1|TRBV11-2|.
TGTGCCAGCAGCTCACTCTTCGACAGGGACACTGAAGCTTTCTTT
CASSSLFDRDTEAFF
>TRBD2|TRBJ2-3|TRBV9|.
TGTGCCAGCAGCGCAACTAGCGGGAGAGGGACAGATACGCAGTATTTT
CASSATSGRGTDTQYF
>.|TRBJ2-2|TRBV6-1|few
TGTGCCAGCAGTATCTCGGCTTCGACCATCGAGCTGTTTTTT
CASSISASTIELFF
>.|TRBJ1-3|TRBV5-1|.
TGCGCCAGCAGTTACAAGTCCGGGGCCAACTCTGGAAACACCATATATTTT
CASSYKSGANSGNTIYF
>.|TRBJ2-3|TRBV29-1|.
TGCAGCGTATCTTATACTAGGCAAGATACGCAGTATTTT
CSVSYTRQDTQYF
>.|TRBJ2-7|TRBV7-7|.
TGTGCTAGCAGCTCAGGCGGGGAGCAGTACTTC
CASSSGGEQYF
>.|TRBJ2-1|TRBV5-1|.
TGCGCCAGCAGTTCTGCGGACCCCAGGTACAATGAGCAGTTCTTC
CASSSADPRYNEQFF
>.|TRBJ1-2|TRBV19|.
TGTGCCAGTAGTCATACTACCAACTATGGCTACACCTTC
CASSHTTNYGYTF
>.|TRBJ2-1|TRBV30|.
TGTGCCTGGAGCTGGGACTTGGGGGACAATGAGCAGTTCTTC
CAWSWDLGDNEQFF
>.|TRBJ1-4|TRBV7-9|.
TGTGCCAGCAGCCCCTCAGGGAGTAAGGAAAAACTGTTTTTT
CASSPSGSKEKLFF
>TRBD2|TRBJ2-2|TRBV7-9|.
TGTGCCAGCAGCTTAGGACTAGCCAACACCGGGGAGCTGTTTTTT
CASSLGLANTGELFF
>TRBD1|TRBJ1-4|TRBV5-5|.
TGTGCCAGCAGCAGGACAGGACCTGCAACTAATGAAAAACTGTTTTTT
CASSRTGPATNEKLFF
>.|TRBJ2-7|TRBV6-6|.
TGTGCCAGCAGTTACTCCGTATCCTACGAGCAGTACTTC
CASSYSVSYEQYF
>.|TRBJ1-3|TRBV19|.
TGTGCCAGTAAGTGGGATGATGGAAACACCATATATTTT
CASKWDDGNTIYF
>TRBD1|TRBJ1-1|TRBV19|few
TGTGCCAGTAACACCCCGGGACAGTCCGTTGAAGCTTTCTTT
CASNTPGQSVEAFF
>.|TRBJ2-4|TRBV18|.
TGTGCCAGCTCACCGGAAGACAAAAACATTCAGTACTTC
CASSPEDKNIQYF
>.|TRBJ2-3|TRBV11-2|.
TGTGCCAGCAGCTTAGATACGGCGGCCACTGATACGCAGTATTTT
CASSLDTAATDTQYF
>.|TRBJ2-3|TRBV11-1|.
TGTGCCAGCAGCTTCCCAGGGGCAGATACGCAGTATTTT
CASSFPGADTQYF
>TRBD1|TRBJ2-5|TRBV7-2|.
TGTGCCAGCAGCTTAGTGGGGACAGGCCAAGAGACCCAGTACTTC
CASSLVGTGQETQYF
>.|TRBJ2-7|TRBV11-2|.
TGTGCCAGCAGCCCGCCCCTCGGACATAACTACGAGCAGTACTTC
CASSPPLGHNYEQYF
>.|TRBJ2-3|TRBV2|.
TGTGCCAGCAGTCCGGACACCGGAACGGGAGATACGCAGTATTTT
CASSPDTGTGDTQYF
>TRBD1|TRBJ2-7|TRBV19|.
TGTGCCAGTAGTATAGACCGGGACAGGGCGAACGAGCAGTACTTC
CASSIDRDRANEQYF
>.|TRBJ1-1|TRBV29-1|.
TGCAGCGTCAACCTAGGGGGGTTTGAAGCTTTCTTT
CSVNLGGFEAFF